The 15 T cell receptor beta chains below come from one sample, sequenced in a study of cytomegalovirus exposure and HLA in healthy donors. The PCR ran on 60 Vbeta and 13 Jbeta primers. TCRdb's table, derived via immunoSEQ multiplex PCR, lists solely in-frame clones and lacks some. The sample has more than 65,000 clones, roughly 74% seen once. Sequenced: PBMCs. These receptors all come from a woman in her sixties or seventies in good health and CMV-seropositive.

This chain links TRBV4-1 with TRBJ1-2; 7 bases line up with TRBD1. The CDR3 runs 13 residues. The germline V gene encodes CDR1 MGHRA and CDR2 YSYEKL. V lost 3 bases to trimming and J lost 6 bases; unmatched junction nucleotides: 4. The CDR3 is CASSQRQGDGYTF. The CDR3 region has the DNA TGCGCCAGCAGCCAGAGACAGGGCGATGGCTACACCTTC.

The J gene is TRBJ1-3, the V gene TRBV5-4, with D tentatively TRBD1 (6 bases). Germline V CDR1 and CDR2: SGHNT, YYREEE (reference sequence). CDR3 length equals 14 residues. The V end was cut by 4 bases, the J end by 2 bases, with 10 bases between. Here the CDR3 reads CASSAQGPGNTIYF. The CDR3 DNA is TGTGCCAGCAGCGCACAGGGCCCTGGAAACACCATATATTTT. Filled out from reference TRBV5-4 and TRBJ1-3, the complete variable domain reads ETGVTQSPTHLIKTRGQQVTLRCSSQSGHNTVSWYQQALGQGPQFIFQYYREEENGRGNFPPRFSGLQFPNYSSELNVNALELDDSALYLCASSAQGPGNTIYFGEGSWLTVV.

The V and J genes are TRBV27 and TRBJ1-5; TRBD1 aligns across 7 bases. Germline V lookup: CDR1 MNHEY, CDR2 SMNVEV (reference sequence). The CDR3 is 14 residues long. Trimming at V came to 6 bases and at J to 4 bases, leaving 6 bases not matched to a gene. CDR3 protein: CASRPGQVNQPQHF. The DNA for the CDR3 is TGTGCCAGCAGGCCAGGACAGGTAAATCAGCCCCAGCATTTT.

The chain has TRBV10-3 and TRBJ2-7, with 10 bases that match TRBD1. Unmatched junction bases numbered 9, after V lost 4 bases and J lost 3 bases. Looked up from germline, CDR1 is ENHRY and CDR2 is SYGVKD. The CDR3 is made up of 16 amino acids. The CDR3 DNA reads TGTGCCATCAGTGCCCAACCTGGACAGGGGGGCTACGAGCAGTACTTC. Protein product: CAISAQPGQGGYEQYF.

V and J are TRBV10-1 and TRBJ2-7; 10 nucleotides agree with TRBD1. The CDR3 runs 15 residues. The germline gives CDR1 WNHNN, CDR2 SYGVQD (reference sequence). Trimming cost V 8 bases and J 3 bases; bases outside gene matches: 10. CDR3 sequence: CASAGQGPTGYEQYF. CDR3 in DNA: TGCGCCAGCGCGGGACAGGGGCCGACTGGCTACGAGCAGTACTTC.

The rearrangement joins TRBV4-2 to TRBJ2-5; 10 nucleotides match TRBD2. The CDR3 consists of 18 residues. CDR1 is LGHNA, CDR2 YNFKEQ, per germline. The V and J ends lost 4 bases and 3 bases, in that order; junction bases with no gene match: 14. In nucleotides, the CDR3 is TGTGCCAGCAGCCCCCAACGACTGAGCGGGGGGGCCAAAGAGACCCAGTACTTC. It translates to CASSPQRLSGGAKETQYF.

This clone was seen more than once but under ten times. The J gene is TRBJ2-2, the V gene TRBV10-2; 11 nucleotides line up with TRBD1. The CDR3 extends over 15 amino acids. Trimming at V came to 10 bases and at J to 3 bases, leaving 7 bases not matched to a gene. Germline V lookup: CDR1 WSHSY, CDR2 SAAADI. CDR3 sequence: CAIKPGQGDTGELFF. In nucleotides, the CDR3 is TGCGCCATCAAACCGGGACAGGGGGACACCGGGGAGCTGTTTTTT.

This clone has just a few counts. J is TRBJ1-1 and V is TRBV6-1; D might be TRBD1 (6 bases). Germline V lookup: CDR1 MNHNS, CDR2 SASEGT. V was clipped by 2 bases and J by 6 bases, with 13 bases between them. The CDR3 runs to 14 residues. The CDR3, as DNA: TGTGCCAGCAGTGAAAATTACAGGGCGCCTGAAGCTTTCTTT. This translates into CASSENYRAPEAFF.

The genes are TRBV4-2 and TRBJ1-5, with D possibly TRBD1 on 5 matching bases. From germline, CDR1 is LGHNA and CDR2 YNFKEQ. The CDR3 extends over 13 amino acids. Trimming took off 0 bases at V and 6 bases at J, with 6 bases between the two ends. Written as DNA, the CDR3 is TGTGCCAGCAGCCAAGATACAGGTCAGCCCCAGCATTTT. The encoded protein is CASSQDTGQPQHF.

The rearrangement uses TRBV7-2 and TRBJ1-6; D ambiguous. Between the trimmed V and J ends, which lost 1 base and 2 bases, there was a span of 6 bases. Germline V gives CDR1 SGHTA, CDR2 FQGNSA. This CDR3 contains 15 residues. Written as DNA, the CDR3 is TGTGCCAGCAGCTTAGAACTCCCCTATAATTCACCCCTCCACTTT. Translation gives CASSLELPYNSPLHF. Supplemented by reference TRBV7-2 and TRBJ1-6, the full variable domain reads GAGVSQSPSNKVTEKGKDVELRCDPISGHTALYWYRQSLGQGLEFLIYFQGNSAPDKSGLPSDRFSAERTGGSVSTLTIQRTQQEDSAVYLCASSLELPYNSPLHFGNGTRLTVT.

V and J are TRBV2 and TRBJ1-5, with D perhaps TRBD1 (6 bases). CDR3 length: 14 amino acids. Trimming removed 5 bases at V and 4 bases at J, with 12 bases between. Germline-derived CDR1 and CDR2 are SNHLY and FYNNEI. The CDR3 region is CASSSNRDNQPQHF. The CDR3 DNA reads TGTGCCAGCAGTTCGAACAGGGATAATCAGCCCCAGCATTTT. Filled out from reference TRBV2 and TRBJ1-5, the complete variable domain reads EPEVTQTPSHQVTQMGQEVILRCVPISNHLYFYWYRQILGQKVEFLVSFYNNEISEKSEIFDDQFSVERPDGSNFTLKIRSTKLEDSAMYFCASSSNRDNQPQHFGDGTRLSIL.

The V and J genes are TRBV9 and TRBJ1-1; the match to TRBD1 covers 12 bases. CDR1 and CDR2 from the germline V gene are SGDLS and YYNGEE. The junction had 12 bases not matched to a gene; V was cut back by 3 bases and J by 6 bases. This CDR3 comprises 17 residues. CDR3 region: CASSGGTGGFGFAEAFF. Here the CDR3 DNA reads TGTGCCAGCAGCGGGGGGACAGGGGGCTTTGGATTTGCTGAAGCTTTCTTT.

The chain carries TRBV5-8 and TRBJ2-7; TRBD2 might be the D (5 bases). With 7 bases removed from V and 5 bases from J, the gap between germline ends came to 13 bases. The CDR3 totals 12 residues. CDR1 and CDR2 (germline): SGHTS, YDEGEE. CDR3 residues: CASRPGGHEQYF. The CDR3, as DNA: TGTGCCAGCCGTCCGGGCGGGCACGAGCAGTACTTC.

This clone was seen once. V gene TRBV7-8 combines with J gene TRBJ1-6; D is uncertain. The CDR3 has 16 amino acids. Germline CDR1 is SGHVS and CDR2 is FQNEAQ. V lost 5 bases to trimming and J lost 1 base, with 12 bases between them. The CDR3 loop reads CASSPARVSYNSPLHF. The CDR3 DNA reads TGTGCCAGCAGCCCAGCCCGGGTATCCTATAATTCACCCCTCCACTTT.

V and J are TRBV4-1 and TRBJ1-3, with D tentatively TRBD1 (6 bases). The germline V gene has CDR1 MGHRA and CDR2 YSYEKL. Trimming pared 3 bases from V and 0 bases from J, leaving 12 bases between. The CDR3 runs to 16 residues. This chain's CDR3 is CASSQADRTSGNTIYF. The CDR3 DNA reads as TGCGCCAGCAGCCAGGCTGACAGGACCTCTGGAAACACCATATATTTT.